Shown below are 32 T cell receptor beta chains from a single sample sequenced in a study of OX40 agonist ivuxolimab in advanced cancers. Repertoires were generated with immunoSEQ multiplex PCR, while TCRdb's copy carries only in-frame clones and drops some. The table records about 21,000 clones, approximately 81% of them present only once. The source was CD4+ or CD8+ T cells sorted from blood, collected in a trial of the OX40 agonist ivuxolimab. The receptors originated from an adult with an advanced solid tumor such as melanoma, head and neck, liver or kidney cancer.

This chain links TRBV7-9 with TRBJ1-2; no clear D. V lost 3 bases, J lost 4 bases, and 9 bases lay in between. This CDR3 has 13 residues. Germline lookup yields CDR1 SEHNR and CDR2 FQNEAQ (reference sequence). The CDR3 region is CASSFGEPYGYTF. The CDR3 DNA sequence: TGTGCCAGCAGCTTCGGGGAACCCTATGGCTACACCTTC.

J is TRBJ2-3 and V is TRBV6-4; TRBD2 aligns across 9 bases. The CDR3 length is 15 residues. The germline V gene has CDR1 MRHNA and CDR2 SNTAGT. The V segment lost 3 bases and the J segment 6 bases; nucleotides outside the gene matches: 7. Written as DNA, the CDR3 is TGTGCCAGCAGTGAAGTTAGCGGGGGCCGGGATACGCAGTATTTT. Its protein is CASSEVSGGRDTQYF.

The sample holds one count of this clone. CDR3 DNA sequence: TGCGCCAGCACCTCGTTGGGGACAGGGATGAAGAGCACAGATACGCAGTATTTT. It specifies CASTSLGTGMKSTDTQYF. V usage is TRBV5-1 and J usage is TRBJ2-3, with 9 bases lining up with TRBD1. Germline V gives CDR1 SGHRS, CDR2 YFSETQ. CDR3 length: 18 residues. J was trimmed by 0 bases and V by 6 bases; bases with no gene match: 14.

The rearrangement joins TRBV4-1 to TRBJ1-5; TRBD1 matches at 7 bases. Per the germline V gene, CDR1 is MGHRA and CDR2 is YSYEKL. The CDR3 is 14 amino acids. V shed 4 bases and J 6 bases; nucleotides not matched to a gene: 6. CDR3 DNA: TGCGCCAGCAGCCGAGGACAGGATATTCAGCCCCAGCATTTT. Translating gives CASSRGQDIQPQHF.

The rearrangement uses TRBV7-6 and TRBJ2-1; 12 nucleotides agree with TRBD1. This CDR3 has 15 amino acids. The V gene end was trimmed by 5 bases and the J gene end by 7 bases; junction bases not matched to a gene: 6. Germline CDR1 is SGHVS and CDR2 is FNYEAQ. The CDR3 DNA reads as TGTGCCAGCAGCGGCGGGACAGGGGGCTCTAATGAGCAGTTCTTC. This translates into CASSGGTGGSNEQFF.

V usage is TRBV6-5 and J usage is TRBJ2-7, with TRBD1 matching 12 bases. Germline CDR1 MNHEY, CDR2 SVGAGI. The CDR3 is 14 residues long. The V and J ends lost 4 bases and 7 bases, in that order; junction bases with no gene match: 5. The CDR3: CASSLGQGASEQYF. The CDR3 DNA reads as TGTGCCAGCAGTTTGGGACAGGGGGCGAGTGAGCAGTACTTC.

The chain joins TRBV9 to TRBJ1-1, with a weak D call TRBD1 (5 bases). Trimming took off 0 bases at V and 6 bases at J, with 9 bases between the two ends. The CDR3 runs to 13 residues. Germline CDR1 and CDR2: SGDLS and YYNGEE. CDR3 in amino acids: CASSVGGVPEAFF. The CDR3 bases are TGTGCCAGCAGCGTAGGGGGGGTTCCTGAAGCTTTCTTT. Using reference TRBV9 and TRBJ1-1 for the parts outside the CDR3, the full variable domain is DSGVTQTPKHLITATGQRVTLRCSPRSGDLSVYWYQQSLDQGLQFLIQYYNGEERAKGNILERFSAQQFPDLHSELNLSSLELGDSALYFCASSVGGVPEAFFGQGTRLTVV.

V usage is TRBV6-5 and J usage is TRBJ2-7; perhaps TRBD1 as D (6 bases). This CDR3 spans 14 amino acids. Germline V lookup: CDR1 MNHEY, CDR2 SVGAGI. The V end was cut by 3 bases, the J end by 0 bases, with 9 bases between. This CDR3 reads CASSYGTSSYEQYF. The CDR3, as DNA: TGTGCCAGCAGTTATGGGACATCCTCCTACGAGCAGTACTTC.

The V call is TRBV25-1, the J call TRBJ2-7; unclear D gene. Germline V gives CDR1 MGHDK, CDR2 SYGVNS. CDR3 length equals 14 residues. Deletions cut 1 base from V and 6 bases from J, with 13 bases between. The CDR3 region is CASSEWSGDPEQYF. CDR3 nucleotide sequence: TGTGCCAGCAGTGAATGGAGTGGGGATCCCGAGCAGTACTTC.

The genes are TRBV7-9 and TRBJ2-1; D perhaps matches TRBD1 (6 bases). The CDR3 totals 14 residues. Germline V gene sequence: CDR1 SEHNR, CDR2 FQNEAQ (reference sequence). The V gene lost 5 bases and the J gene lost 9 bases, with 17 bases spanning the gap. CDR3 sequence reads: CASSKTGTGGEQFF. The CDR3 DNA follows: TGTGCCAGCAGCAAGACAGGTACTGGGGGTGAGCAGTTCTTC.

The V gene is TRBV6-6, the J gene TRBJ1-2; D is unresolved. Trimming stripped 0 bases from V and 8 bases from J, with 4 bases between. Germline CDR1 is MNHNY and CDR2 is SVGAGI (reference sequence). The CDR3 spans 11 residues. The CDR3 DNA follows: TGTGCCAGCAGTTACTCACAAGGCTACACCTTC. Translating it yields CASSYSQGYTF.

The chain has TRBV9 and TRBJ2-5, with TRBD1 as a possible D gene (6 bases). CDR1 and CDR2 from the germline V gene are SGDLS and YYNGEE. With 3 bases removed from V and 5 bases from J, the gap between germline ends came to 11 bases. This CDR3 is built from 13 residues. The CDR3 sequence is CASSDGTPETQYF. Written as DNA, the CDR3 is TGTGCCAGCAGCGATGGGACACCCGAGACCCAGTACTTC.

The V and J genes are TRBV29-1 and TRBJ2-7, with 10 bases aligning to TRBD1. With V trimmed by 1 base and J by 0 bases, 12 bases remained unmatched. In germline, CDR1 is SQVTM, CDR2 ANQGSEA. The CDR3 has 18 residues. For the CDR3, the DNA is TGCAGCGTTGAAGGTGAACGGACAGGGGGTCAATACTCCTACGAGCAGTACTTC. Translation: CSVEGERTGGQYSYEQYF.

The chain carries TRBV11-2 and TRBJ2-7; D may correspond to TRBD1 or TRBD2 (5 bases each). Trimming cost V 4 bases and J 0 bases, with 10 bases left between them. Germline V gene lookup returns CDR1 SGHAT and CDR2 FQNNGV. This CDR3 is built from 14 residues. As DNA, the CDR3 is TGTGCCAGCAGCTGGGACCCAAGCTCCTACGAGCAGTACTTC. It translates to CASSWDPSSYEQYF.

On this clone itself: The junction shows a germline mismatch at one end, possibly a read error. The genes are TRBV6-5 and TRBJ1-2; possible D gene TRBD1, 5 bases. Germline V lookup: CDR1 MNHEY, CDR2 SVGAGI. The CDR3 is made up of 14 amino acids. For the CDR3, the DNA is TGTGCCAACAGTTACCAGGGCGGACACTATGGCTACACCTTC. As protein: CANSYQGGHYGYTF.

V is TRBV27 and J is TRBJ2-1; tentative D call: TRBD2 (6 bases). The V end was cut by 1 base, the J end by 9 bases, with 16 bases between. This CDR3 is built from 15 residues. Germline V CDR1 and CDR2: MNHEY, SMNVEV (reference sequence). The CDR3 DNA reads as TGTGCCAGCAGTTTATGGGGCGGGGAGGTGTCTGAGCAGTTCTTC. Translated, it gives CASSLWGGEVSEQFF.

This chain links TRBV5-6 with TRBJ2-3; TRBD1 or TRBD2 may be the D gene (5 bases each). The germline V gene encodes CDR1 SGHDT and CDR2 YYEEEE. The V end lost 4 bases, the J end lost 2 bases, and 14 bases lay between the germline ends. This CDR3 spans 15 amino acids. CDR3 loop: CASSPDEGLTDTQYF. The CDR3 DNA sequence: TGTGCCAGCAGCCCTGATGAGGGGCTCACAGATACGCAGTATTTT.

The chain links TRBV28 to TRBJ1-1; TRBD1 aligns across 8 bases. Germline V gene lookup returns CDR1 MDHEN and CDR2 SYDVKM. The CDR3 is 12 amino acids. V shed 3 bases, J shed 8 bases, and the junction held 2 bases outside the gene matches. The CDR3 DNA sequence: TGTGCCAGCAGTTTTGGGACAGGAGAAGCTTTCTTT. It yields the protein CASSFGTGEAFF.

The rearrangement links TRBV7-8 to TRBJ1-2; tentative D call: TRBD1 (5 bases). Trimming left V 5 bases short and J 8 bases short, with 30 bases between. This CDR3 region has 18 residues. In germline, CDR1 is SGHVS, CDR2 FQNEAQ. The CDR3 sequence is CASSPGVGEAPDLGGYTF. The CDR3 coding sequence is TGTGCCAGCAGCCCCGGGGTAGGGGAGGCCCCCGACCTGGGGGGCTACACCTTC.

This chain uses TRBV4-3 with TRBJ2-5; D could derive from TRBD1 or TRBD2 (5 bases each). The V gene lost 1 base and the J gene lost 0 bases, with 12 bases spanning the gap. The CDR3 contains 16 residues. Germline V lookup: CDR1 LGHNA, CDR2 YSLEER. The CDR3 reads CASSQARWGYQETQYF. DNA of the CDR3: TGCGCCAGCAGCCAAGCACGATGGGGGTACCAAGAGACCCAGTACTTC.

This rearrangement joins TRBV6-6 to TRBJ2-7; D uncertain. This CDR3 contains 12 residues. V was pared by 3 bases and J by 0 bases, with 3 bases between. In germline, CDR1 is MNHNY, CDR2 SVGAGI (reference sequence). CDR3 sequence (DNA): TGTGCCAGCAGTTATGACTCCTACGAGCAGTACTTC. This translates into CASSYDSYEQYF.

The chain employs TRBV7-9 and TRBJ1-4; possible D gene TRBD1, 5 bases. V was cut by 7 bases and J by 6 bases, with 30 bases left in between. CDR3 length: 19 amino acids. Germline CDR1 SEHNR, CDR2 FQNEAQ (reference sequence). The CDR3 nucleotides read TGTGCCAGCAACCATCAGAGGAGGGGACGGGTGGCATTCGATGAAAAACTGTTTTTT. As protein: CASNHQRRGRVAFDEKLFF.

V usage is TRBV4-1 and J usage is TRBJ1-1, with TRBD1 matching 8 bases. The CDR3 runs to 15 residues. CDR1 and CDR2 (germline): MGHRA, YSYEKL. Losses at the gene ends were 0 bases for V and 4 bases for J; bases not matched to a gene: 4. In nucleotides, the CDR3 is TGCGCCAGCAGCCAAGATGACAGGGGAAGCACTGAAGCTTTCTTT. It yields the protein CASSQDDRGSTEAFF.

This clone was seen more than once but under ten times. The chain joins TRBV19 to TRBJ2-1; D perhaps matches TRBD2 (5 bases). Germline loops: CDR1 LNHDA, CDR2 SQIVND (reference sequence). The CDR3 runs 15 residues. V was shortened by 10 bases and J by 4 bases, with 20 bases between the two germline ends. CDR3 protein: CATSSPARTYNEQFF. For the CDR3, the DNA is TGTGCCACATCTTCCCCCGCTCGGACTTACAATGAGCAGTTCTTC. The full variable domain, completed using reference TRBV19 and TRBJ2-1, is DGGITQSPKYLFRKEGQNVTLSCEQNLNHDAMYWYRQDPGQGLRLIYYSQIVNDFQKGDIAEGYSVSREKKESFPLTVTSAQKNPTAFYLCATSSPARTYNEQFFGPGTRLTVL.

In its sample, this clone was seen once. The chain combines TRBV9 with TRBJ2-1; perhaps TRBD1 as D (6 bases). This CDR3 comprises 16 residues. Germline CDR1 SGDLS, CDR2 YYNGEE. V lost 4 bases and J lost 0, with 14 bases in between. The DNA for the CDR3 is TGTGCCAGCAGCTTCCGACAGGATATCTCCTACAATGAGCAGTTCTTC. Residues: CASSFRQDISYNEQFF.

The chain links TRBV11-2 to TRBJ2-2, with no clear D. The length of the CDR3 is 14 residues. The V end lost 8 bases, the J end lost 0 bases, and 10 bases lay between the germline ends. Germline-derived CDR1 and CDR2 are SGHAT and FQNNGV. The CDR3, as DNA: TGTGCCAGCGGCCGGACGGCGAACACCGGGGAGCTGTTTTTT. Residues: CASGRTANTGELFF. Combining the CDR3 with reference TRBV11-2 and TRBJ2-2 gives the whole variable domain EAGVAQSPRYKIIEKRQSVAFWCNPISGHATLYWYQQILGQGPKLLIQFQNNGVVDDSQLPKDRFSAERLKGVDSTLKIQPAKLEDSAVYLCASGRTANTGELFFGEGSRLTVL.

The CDR3 DNA reads TGTGCCAGCAGCGTAGGAGGGACAGGGGGCAACGAGCAGTACTTC. Translating it yields CASSVGGTGGNEQYF. This chain uses TRBV9 with TRBJ2-7; 12 positions match TRBD1. The germline V gene has CDR1 SGDLS and CDR2 YYNGEE. The CDR3 is 15 residues long. Unmatched junction bases numbered 3, after V lost 0 bases and J lost 5 bases.

The V gene is TRBV5-4, the J gene TRBJ2-3, with a weak D call TRBD2 (6 bases). CDR3 length equals 14 residues. Germline assignment: CDR1 SGHNT and CDR2 YYREEE (reference sequence). The V gene lost 7 bases and the J gene lost 1 base, with 13 bases spanning the gap. Here the CDR3 reads CASPGTPGTDTQYF. CDR3 in DNA: TGTGCCAGCCCGGGGACTCCGGGCACAGATACGCAGTATTTT.

The rearrangement joins TRBV5-4 to TRBJ2-1; unclear D gene. The CDR3 contains 15 residues. Per germline, CDR1 SGHNT and CDR2 YYREEE (reference sequence). Trimming left V 4 bases short and J 1 base short, with 12 bases between. The CDR3 loop is CASSLRPSSYNEQFF. The CDR3 coding sequence is TGTGCCAGCAGCCTACGACCCTCTTCCTACAATGAGCAGTTCTTC.

The V gene is TRBV4-1, the J gene TRBJ1-1, with TRBD1 identical over 8 bases. Trimming removed 1 base from V and 4 bases from J; junction bases left unmatched: 8. CDR3 length equals 16 residues. Per germline, CDR1 MGHRA and CDR2 YSYEKL. This chain's CDR3 is CASSQGQGARGTEAFF. The DNA for the CDR3 is TGCGCCAGCAGCCAAGGGCAGGGGGCGAGGGGCACTGAAGCTTTCTTT.

J is TRBJ2-3 and V is TRBV19, with 9 nucleotides matching TRBD1. The V gene's germline CDR1 is LNHDA and CDR2 SQIVND (reference sequence). This CDR3 is built from 15 residues. V dropped 3 bases and J dropped 2; count of bases not matched to a gene: 3. The chain's CDR3 is CASSIRDRDTDTQYF. In DNA, the CDR3 is TGTGCCAGTAGTATCCGGGACAGGGACACAGATACGCAGTATTTT. The complete variable domain, with remaining parts taken from reference TRBV19 and TRBJ2-3, reads DGGITQSPKYLFRKEGQNVTLSCEQNLNHDAMYWYRQDPGQGLRLIYYSQIVNDFQKGDIAEGYSVSREKKESFPLTVTSAQKNPTAFYLCASSIRDRDTDTQYFGPGTRLTVL.

V gene TRBV4-3 combines with J gene TRBJ2-1, with 7 bases identical to TRBD2. The junction had 3 bases not matched to a gene; V was cut back by 3 bases and J by 7 bases. The CDR3 has 13 residues. Germline assignment: CDR1 LGHNA and CDR2 YSLEER. The CDR3 DNA sequence: TGCGCCAGCAGCCAGTCCGGGGGGAATGAGCAGTTCTTC. Protein: CASSQSGGNEQFF.